The TCR beta chain described here comes from a study of shared clonotypes between healthy human individuals. Trimming shortened V by 3 bases and J by 7 bases, and 16 bases separated the two germline ends. The CDR3 extends over 15 amino acids. Germline assignment: CDR1 SGHTA and CDR2 FQGNSA. The genomic DNA of each subset was split evenly across several immunoSEQ plates. Sequenced by immunoSEQ multiplex PCR; TCRdb stores in-frame clones only, minus some. This table holds 550,000 to 800,000 clones, approximately 79% found once. This chain links TRBV7-2 with TRBJ2-4, with D perhaps matching TRBD2 (5 bases). The sequence derives from a woman in her twenties or thirties in good health. Sequencing used memory CD4+ T cells sorted from blood. The subset is: CD45RA-negative fraction. This CDR3 is CASSFGWGWENIQYF. The CDR3, as DNA: TGTGCCAGCAGCTTTGGCTGGGGTTGGGAGAACATTCAGTACTTC.